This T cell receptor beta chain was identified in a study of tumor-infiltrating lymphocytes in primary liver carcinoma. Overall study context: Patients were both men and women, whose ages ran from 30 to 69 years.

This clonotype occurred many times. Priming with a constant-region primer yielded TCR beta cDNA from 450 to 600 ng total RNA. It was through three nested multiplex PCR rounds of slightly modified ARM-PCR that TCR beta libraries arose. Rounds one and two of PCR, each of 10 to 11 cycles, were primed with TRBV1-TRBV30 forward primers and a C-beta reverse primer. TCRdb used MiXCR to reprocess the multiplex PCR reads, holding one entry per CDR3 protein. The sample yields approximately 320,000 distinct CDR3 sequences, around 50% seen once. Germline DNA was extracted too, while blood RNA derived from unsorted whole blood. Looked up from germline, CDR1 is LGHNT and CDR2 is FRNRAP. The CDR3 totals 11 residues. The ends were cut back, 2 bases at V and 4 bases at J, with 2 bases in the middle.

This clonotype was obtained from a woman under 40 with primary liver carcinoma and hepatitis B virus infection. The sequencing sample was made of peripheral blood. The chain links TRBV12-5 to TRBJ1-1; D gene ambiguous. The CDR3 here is CASGLFTEAFF. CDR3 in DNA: TGTGCTAGTGGTTTGTTCACTGAAGCTTTCTTT.